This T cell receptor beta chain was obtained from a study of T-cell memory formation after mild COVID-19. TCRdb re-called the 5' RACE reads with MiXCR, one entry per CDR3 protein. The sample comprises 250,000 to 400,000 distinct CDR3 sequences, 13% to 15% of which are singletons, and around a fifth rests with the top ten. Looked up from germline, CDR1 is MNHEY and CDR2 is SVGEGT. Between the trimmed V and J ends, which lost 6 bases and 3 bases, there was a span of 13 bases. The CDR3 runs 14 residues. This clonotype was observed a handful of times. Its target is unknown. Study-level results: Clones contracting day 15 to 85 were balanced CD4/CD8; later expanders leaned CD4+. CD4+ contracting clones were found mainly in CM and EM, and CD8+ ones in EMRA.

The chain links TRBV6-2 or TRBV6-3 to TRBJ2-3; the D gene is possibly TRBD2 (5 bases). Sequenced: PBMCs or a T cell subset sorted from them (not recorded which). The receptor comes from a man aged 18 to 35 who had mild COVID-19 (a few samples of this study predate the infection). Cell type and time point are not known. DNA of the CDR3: TGTGCCAGCAGCCGGGCGAGGGAGACAGATACGCAGTATTTT. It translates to CASSRARETDTQYF.